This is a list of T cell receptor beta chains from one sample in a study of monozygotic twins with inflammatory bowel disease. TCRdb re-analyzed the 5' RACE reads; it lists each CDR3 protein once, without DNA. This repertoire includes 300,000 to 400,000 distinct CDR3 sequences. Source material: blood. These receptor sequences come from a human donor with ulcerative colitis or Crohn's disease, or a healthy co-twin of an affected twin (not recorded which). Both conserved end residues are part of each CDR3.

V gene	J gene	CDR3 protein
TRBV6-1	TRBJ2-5	CASTRREQETQYF
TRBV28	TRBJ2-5	CASSGDSRRGTQYF
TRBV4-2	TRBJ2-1	CASSQEGGSGASEQFF
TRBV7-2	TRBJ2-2	CASSLGQRELFF
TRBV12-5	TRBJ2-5	CASGLTPPGTQYF
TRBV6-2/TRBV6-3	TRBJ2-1	CVSSYGKLYNEQFF
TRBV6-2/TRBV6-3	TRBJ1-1	CASTKTGTVGAFF
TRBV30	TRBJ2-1	CAWSVQLGNEQFF
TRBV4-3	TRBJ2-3	CASSQDRLGGGRFTDTQYF
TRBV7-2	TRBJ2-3	CASSHSAVWVYF
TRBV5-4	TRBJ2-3	CASSLGASGRRDTQYF
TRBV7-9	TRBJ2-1	CASSPYIPAYNEQFF